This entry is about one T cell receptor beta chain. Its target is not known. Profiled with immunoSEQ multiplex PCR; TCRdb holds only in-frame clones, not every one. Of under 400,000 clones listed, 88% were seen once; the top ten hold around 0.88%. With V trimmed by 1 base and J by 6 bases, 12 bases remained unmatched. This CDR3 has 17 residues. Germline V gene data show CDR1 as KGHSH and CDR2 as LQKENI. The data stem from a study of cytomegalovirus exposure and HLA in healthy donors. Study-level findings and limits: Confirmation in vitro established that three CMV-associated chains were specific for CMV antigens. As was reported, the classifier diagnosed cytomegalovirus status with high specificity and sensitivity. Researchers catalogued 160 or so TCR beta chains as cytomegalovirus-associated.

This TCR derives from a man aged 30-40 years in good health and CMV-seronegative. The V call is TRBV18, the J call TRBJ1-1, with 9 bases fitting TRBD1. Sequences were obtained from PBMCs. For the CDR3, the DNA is TGTGCCAGCTCACCACAGTCGCTCGGGACAGGGAGGTCTGAAGCTTTCTTT. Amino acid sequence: CASSPQSLGTGRSEAFF.